This entry concerns a single TCR beta chain. These data come from a study of shared clonotypes between healthy human individuals. TCRdb's table, derived via immunoSEQ multiplex PCR, lists solely in-frame clones and lacks some. The data contain more than 2 million clones, about 95% of them seen just once; the ten biggest clones take up about 1.1%. Germline CDR1 is SGHAT and CDR2 is FQNNGV. The V and J ends lost 4 bases and 0 bases respectively, with 16 bases between them. The CDR3 totals 17 residues. CD8 cells classed as naive were CD45RO-negative and positively selected for CCR7, excluding terminally differentiated effector memory CD45RA+ cells. Free of recent acute infections or vaccinations, the donors were healthy HIV-negative adults.

The sample consisted of naive CD8+ T cells sorted from blood. The origin of this receptor is a man in his late teens or twenties in good health. The V call is TRBV11-2, the J call TRBJ1-3; TRBD1 is a possible D gene (5 bases). The CDR3: CASSSPWDGGSGNTIYF. CDR3 nucleotide sequence: TGTGCCAGCAGCTCCCCTTGGGATGGGGGCTCTGGAAACACCATATATTTT.